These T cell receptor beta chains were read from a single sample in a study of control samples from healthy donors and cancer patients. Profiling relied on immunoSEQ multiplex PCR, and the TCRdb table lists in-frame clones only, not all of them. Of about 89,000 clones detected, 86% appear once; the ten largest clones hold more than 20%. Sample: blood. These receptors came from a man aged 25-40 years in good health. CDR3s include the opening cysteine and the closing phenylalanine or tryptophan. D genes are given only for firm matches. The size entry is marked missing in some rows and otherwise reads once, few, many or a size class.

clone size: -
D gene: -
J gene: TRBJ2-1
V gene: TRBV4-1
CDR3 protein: CASSSQPPVPYNEQFF
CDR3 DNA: TGCGCCAGCAGCTCCCAGCCTCCAGTACCCTACAATGAGCAGTTCTTC

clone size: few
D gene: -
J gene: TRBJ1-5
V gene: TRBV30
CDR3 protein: CAWSRWAGGSNQPQHF
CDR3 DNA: TGTGCCTGGAGCCGGTGGGCGGGCGGCTCCAATCAGCCCCAGCATTTT

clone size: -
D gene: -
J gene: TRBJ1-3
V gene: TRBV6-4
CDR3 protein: CASSEADRKRNTIYF
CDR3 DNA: TGTGCCAGCAGTGAGGCTGACCGGAAGAGAAACACCATATATTTT

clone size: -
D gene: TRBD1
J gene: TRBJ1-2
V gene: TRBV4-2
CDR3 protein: CASSHFATGGADGYTF
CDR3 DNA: TGTGCCAGCAGCCATTTCGCGACAGGGGGCGCAGATGGCTACACCTTC

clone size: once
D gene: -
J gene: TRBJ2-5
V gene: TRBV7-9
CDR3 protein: CASSSVGGGHQETQYF
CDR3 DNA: TGTGCCAGCAGCTCGGTCGGGGGCGGCCACCAAGAGACCCAGTACTTC

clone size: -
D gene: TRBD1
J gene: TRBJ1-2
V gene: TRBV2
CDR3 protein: CASSPQGSYNYGYTF
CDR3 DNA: TGTGCCAGCAGTCCACAGGGGTCTTACAACTATGGCTACACCTTC

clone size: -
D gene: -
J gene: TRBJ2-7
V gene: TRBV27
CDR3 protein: CASSLSGGEQYF
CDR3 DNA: TGTGCCAGCAGCCTTAGCGGAGGCGAGCAGTACTTC

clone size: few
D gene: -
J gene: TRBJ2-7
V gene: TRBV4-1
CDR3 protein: CASSRTVSHEQYF
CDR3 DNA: TGCGCCAGCAGCAGGACAGTAAGCCACGAGCAGTACTTC

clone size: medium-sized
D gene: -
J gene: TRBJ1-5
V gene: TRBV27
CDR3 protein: CASRGLYSNQPQHF
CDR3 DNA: TGTGCCAGCAGAGGTCTGTATAGCAATCAGCCCCAGCATTTT

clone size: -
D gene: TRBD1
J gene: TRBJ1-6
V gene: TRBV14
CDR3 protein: CASSHLGTDNSPLHF
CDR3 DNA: TGTGCCAGCAGCCATCTCGGGACAGATAATTCACCCCTCCACTTT

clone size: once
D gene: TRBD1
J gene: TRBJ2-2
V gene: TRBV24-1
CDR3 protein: CATGQENTGELFF
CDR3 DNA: TGTGCCACAGGACAGGAGAACACCGGGGAGCTGTTTTTT

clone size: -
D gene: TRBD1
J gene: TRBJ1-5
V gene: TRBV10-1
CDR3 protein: CAGPDREGQPQHF
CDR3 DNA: TGCGCCGGACCAGACAGGGAGGGCCAGCCCCAGCATTTT

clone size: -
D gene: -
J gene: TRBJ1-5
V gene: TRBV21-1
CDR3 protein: CASSRPDVTSGQPQHF
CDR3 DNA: TGTGCCAGCAGCCGCCCTGACGTAACCTCGGGGCAGCCCCAGCATTTT

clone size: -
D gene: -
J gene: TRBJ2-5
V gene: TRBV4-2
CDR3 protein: CASSQGPIAEEEETQYF
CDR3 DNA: TGTGCCAGCAGCCAAGGTCCCATAGCGGAGGAAGAAGAGACCCAGTACTTC

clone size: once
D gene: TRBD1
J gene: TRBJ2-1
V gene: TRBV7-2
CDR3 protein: CASSFRDRGGGDEQFF
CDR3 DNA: TGTGCCAGCAGCTTCCGGGACAGGGGCGGTGGGGATGAGCAGTTCTTC

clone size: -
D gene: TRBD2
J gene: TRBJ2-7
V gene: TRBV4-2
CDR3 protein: CASSQDSVGTRKVFFSYEQYF
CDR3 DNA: TGTGCCAGCAGCCAAGATTCAGTAGGGACTAGAAAAGTTTTTTTCTCCTACGAGCAGTACTTC

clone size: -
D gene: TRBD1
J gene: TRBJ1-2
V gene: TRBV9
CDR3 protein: CASSVETGGGYGYTF
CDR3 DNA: TGTGCCAGCAGCGTAGAGACAGGGGGTGGCTATGGCTACACCTTC

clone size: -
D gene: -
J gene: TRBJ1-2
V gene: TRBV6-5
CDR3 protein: CASSYSRVEYGYTF
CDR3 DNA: TGTGCCAGCAGTTACTCGCGGGTTGAATATGGCTACACCTTC

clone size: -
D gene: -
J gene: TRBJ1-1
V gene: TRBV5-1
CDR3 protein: CASSLVGVGVLDTEAFF
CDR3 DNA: TGCGCCAGCAGCTTGGTAGGGGTTGGAGTTTTAGACACTGAAGCTTTCTTT

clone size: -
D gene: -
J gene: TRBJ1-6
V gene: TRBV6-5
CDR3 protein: CASSYARQPNSPLHF
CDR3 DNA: TGTGCCAGCAGTTACGCTAGGCAGCCAAATTCACCCCTCCACTTT

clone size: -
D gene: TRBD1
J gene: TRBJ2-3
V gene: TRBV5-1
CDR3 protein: CASSSTPGGSTDTQYF
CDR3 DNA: TGCGCCAGCAGCTCCACACCAGGGGGTAGTACAGATACGCAGTATTTT

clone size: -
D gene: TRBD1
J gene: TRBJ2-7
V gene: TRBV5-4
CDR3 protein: CASSFQGASVSEQYF
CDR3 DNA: TGTGCCAGCAGCTTCCAGGGGGCGTCGGTATCCGAGCAGTACTTC

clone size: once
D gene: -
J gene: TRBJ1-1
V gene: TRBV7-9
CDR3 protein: CASSLGSNTEAFF
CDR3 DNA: TGTGCCAGCAGCTTAGGTTCGAACACTGAAGCTTTCTTT